The 15 T cell receptor beta chains given below trace back to one sample, sequenced in a study of blood T cell repertoires in COVID-19. The protocol was immunoSEQ multiplex PCR, while the TCRdb copy is restricted to in-frame clones and leaves out a portion. The repertoire holds around 270,000 clones, with roughly 85% as singletons. The sequenced sample was PBMCs or T cells enriched from blood (not recorded which). The receptors originated from a woman under 40 who had recovered from COVID-19.

This clone was seen only once. CDR3 protein: CASSVSGNQPQHF. The CDR3 DNA reads TGCGCCAGCAGTGTGTCCGGTAATCAGCCCCAGCATTTT. The chain uses TRBV10-2 and TRBJ1-5, with D uncertain. This CDR3 has 13 amino acids. Germline CDR1 and CDR2: WSHSY and SAAADI. Trimming removed 4 bases at V and 4 bases at J, with 8 bases between.

This clone was observed a single time. This sequence joins TRBV5-4 and TRBJ2-7; TRBD1 aligns across 9 bases. Germline loops: CDR1 SGHNT, CDR2 YYREEE (reference sequence). V lost 0 bases to trimming and J lost 3 bases; unmatched junction nucleotides: 7. The CDR3 has 16 amino acids. CDR3 nucleotides: TGTGCCAGCAGCTTGGGGTCGGGACAGGGCGTCTACGAGCAGTACTTC. Amino acids: CASSLGSGQGVYEQYF.

The J gene is TRBJ1-5, the V gene TRBV3-1 (or the pseudogene TRBV3-2); D is uncertain. Looked up from germline, CDR1 is LGHDT and CDR2 is YNNKEL (reference sequence). The CDR3 has 14 amino acids. Trimming shortened V by 2 bases and J by 0 bases, and 5 bases separated the two germline ends. CDR3 in DNA: TGTGCCAGCAGCCAACTTCTTAGCAATCAGCCCCAGCATTTT. Residues: CASSQLLSNQPQHF.

The J gene is TRBJ2-1, the V gene TRBV19, with 7 bases lining up with TRBD1. The J segment lost 1 base and the V segment lost 5 bases, leaving 2 bases of the junction unmatched. The CDR3 extends over 14 amino acids. The V gene's germline CDR1 is LNHDA and CDR2 SQIVND (reference sequence). CDR3 loop: CASSEGASYNEQFF. Here the CDR3 DNA reads TGTGCCAGTAGTGAGGGGGCGTCCTACAATGAGCAGTTCTTC.

The V gene is TRBV14, the J gene TRBJ1-1, with D hard to call. Trimming took 3 bases from V and 1 from J, leaving 12 bases between them. The CDR3 has 15 amino acids. Germline CDR1 reads SGHDN; CDR2 reads FVKESK. The CDR3 nucleotides are TGTGCCAGCAGCCAGTTTCGGAGCGGGAACACTGAAGCTTTCTTT. This codes for CASSQFRSGNTEAFF.

This clone was found a few times. This chain joins TRBV19 and TRBJ1-5; 7 bases are a match to TRBD1. CDR1 and CDR2 from the germline V gene are LNHDA and SQIVND (reference sequence). The CDR3 runs 14 residues. After removal of 5 bases from V and 5 bases from J, the junction contained 6 bases not matched to a gene. The CDR3 DNA reads as TGTGCCAGTAGTTTCCGGGACAGCTATCAGCCCCAGCATTTT. Translated: CASSFRDSYQPQHF.

The chain links TRBV10-3 to TRBJ1-2, with D possibly being TRBD1 (5 bases). Germline V CDR1 and CDR2: ENHRY, SYGVKD. This CDR3 comprises 15 residues. With 5 bases removed from V and 4 bases from J, the gap between germline ends came to 17 bases. The CDR3 DNA is TGTGCCATCAGTCATCCTCAGACAGCCCGCTATGGCTACACCTTC. This gives the protein CAISHPQTARYGYTF.

This rearrangement joins TRBV25-1 to TRBJ2-7, with D possibly being TRBD2 (6 bases). Per the germline V gene, CDR1 is MGHDK and CDR2 is SYGVNS. With 4 bases removed from V and 7 bases from J, the gap between germline ends came to 11 bases. The CDR3 has 12 residues. CDR3 region: CASSVREVEQYF. CDR3 nucleotide sequence: TGTGCCAGCAGTGTAAGGGAGGTAGAGCAGTACTTC.

The rearrangement joins TRBV28 to TRBJ2-6; TRBD2 aligns across 14 bases. The J segment lost 4 bases and the V segment lost 4 bases, leaving 6 bases of the junction unmatched. Germline CDR1 is MDHEN and CDR2 is SYDVKM. The CDR3 spans 18 residues. The CDR3 DNA follows: TGTGCCAGCAGTTCCGGACTAGCGGGAGGTGTGGGGGCCAACGTCCTGACTTTC. Protein sequence: CASSSGLAGGVGANVLTF.

The CDR3 spells CASSRTGPLSPLHF. CDR3 bases: TGTGCCAGCAGCCGGACAGGGCCCCTTTCACCCCTCCACTTT. The chain is built from TRBV7-2 and TRBJ1-6, with 8 bases matching TRBD1. V dropped 5 bases and J dropped 9; count of bases not matched to a gene: 6. The germline CDR1 and CDR2 sequences are SGHTA and FQGNSA. The CDR3 runs to 14 residues.

This clone occurred once. The chain combines TRBV6-5 with TRBJ2-7, with TRBD2 as a possible D gene (5 bases). The germline gives CDR1 MNHEY, CDR2 SVGAGI. V was cut by 7 bases and J by 2 bases, with 18 bases left in between. The CDR3 has 15 amino acids. The CDR3 protein is CASTLRDSAAYEQYF. The CDR3 DNA reads TGTGCCAGCACCCTAAGGGATAGCGCGGCCTACGAGCAGTACTTC.

The count of this clone is one. The J gene is TRBJ1-3, the V gene TRBV18; tentatively, D is TRBD1 (6 bases). The V gene lost 3 bases and the J gene lost 2 bases, with 8 bases spanning the gap. The CDR3 length is 14 residues. Germline lookup yields CDR1 KGHSH and CDR2 LQKENI. The CDR3 is CASSPGTPGNTIYF. CDR3 nucleotides: TGTGCCAGCTCACCTGGGACACCTGGAAACACCATATATTTT.

This clone showed up just once. V gene TRBV28 combines with J gene TRBJ2-2; 7 bases line up with TRBD1. Per the germline V gene, CDR1 is MDHEN and CDR2 is SYDVKM. CDR3 length equals 14 residues. The V and J ends lost 6 bases and 3 bases, in that order; junction bases with no gene match: 4. The CDR3 bases are TGTGCCAGCAGACTAACAGGGGACACCGGGGAGCTGTTTTTT. It encodes CASRLTGDTGELFF.

This chain links TRBV24-1 with TRBJ2-2; TRBD1 aligns across 9 bases. Trimming cost V 0 bases and J 3 bases; bases outside gene matches: 7. The CDR3 extends over 18 amino acids. Per the germline V gene, CDR1 is KGHDR and CDR2 is SFDVKD. The CDR3 here is CATSDLGTGTGHTGELFF. The CDR3 DNA sequence: TGTGCCACCAGTGATTTGGGGACCGGGACAGGGCACACCGGGGAGCTGTTTTTT.

The V and J genes are TRBV4-2 and TRBJ2-3, with 15 bases lining up with TRBD2. The CDR3 runs to 18 residues. The germline V gene encodes CDR1 LGHNA and CDR2 YNFKEQ. V shed 4 bases, J shed 3 bases, and the junction held 8 bases outside the gene matches. The CDR3, as DNA: TGTGCCAGCAGCCCGGGACTAGCGGGAGGTGGTGGTACAGATACGCAGTATTTT. Its translation: CASSPGLAGGGGTDTQYF.